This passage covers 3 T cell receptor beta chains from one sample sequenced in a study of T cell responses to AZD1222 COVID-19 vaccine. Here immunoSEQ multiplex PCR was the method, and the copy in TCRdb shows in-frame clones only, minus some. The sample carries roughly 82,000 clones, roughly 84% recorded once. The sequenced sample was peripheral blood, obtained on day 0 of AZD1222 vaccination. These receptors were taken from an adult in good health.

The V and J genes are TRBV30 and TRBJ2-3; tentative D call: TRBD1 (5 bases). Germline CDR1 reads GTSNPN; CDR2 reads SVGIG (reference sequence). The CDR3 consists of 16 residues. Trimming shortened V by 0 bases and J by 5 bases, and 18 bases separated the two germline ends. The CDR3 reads CAWSVLYGRVGDTQYF. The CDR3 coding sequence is TGTGCCTGGAGTGTACTGTATGGCAGGGTGGGAGATACGCAGTATTTT.

The CDR3 bases are TGTGCCACCAGCGATCGGGACAGACCCCTCTATGGCTACACCTTC. This gives the protein CATSDRDRPLYGYTF. The chain carries TRBV15 and TRBJ1-2, with 7 positions matching TRBD1. Per germline, CDR1 LNHNV and CDR2 YYDKDF (reference sequence). The CDR3 runs to 15 residues. V gave up 5 bases and J gave up 4 bases; unmatched junction bases: 10.

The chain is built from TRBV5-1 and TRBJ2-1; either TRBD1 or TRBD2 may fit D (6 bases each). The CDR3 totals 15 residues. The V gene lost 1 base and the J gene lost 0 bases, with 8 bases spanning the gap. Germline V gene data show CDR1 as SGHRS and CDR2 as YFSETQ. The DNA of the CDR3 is TGCGCCAGCAGCTTGCGGGGGCCCTCCTACAATGAGCAGTTCTTC. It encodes CASSLRGPSYNEQFF.